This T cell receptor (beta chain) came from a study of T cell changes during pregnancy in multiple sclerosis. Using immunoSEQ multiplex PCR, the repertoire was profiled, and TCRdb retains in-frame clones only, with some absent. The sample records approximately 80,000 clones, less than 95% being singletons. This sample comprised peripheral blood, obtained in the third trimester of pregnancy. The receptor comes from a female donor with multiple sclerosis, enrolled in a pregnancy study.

CDR3 coding DNA: TGTGCCAGCAGCTTACCTAGCGGGGGGGAGTTAGGTGAGCAGTTCTTC. Translation gives CASSLPSGGELGEQFF. The rearrangement joins TRBV13 to TRBJ2-1; TRBD2 matches at 12 bases. From germline, CDR1 is PRHDT and CDR2 FYEKMQ (reference sequence). V was clipped by 2 bases and J by 9 bases; unmatched bases: 8. This CDR3 has 16 residues.